Here is one T cell receptor beta chain with its context. Method: immunoSEQ multiplex PCR; TCRdb's copy keeps in-frame clones and lacks some. The sample holds around 250,000 clones, roughly 90% seen once. This record comes from a study of blood T cell repertoires in COVID-19. The sequence came from a young woman with active or convalescent COVID-19. What was sequenced was peripheral blood.

DNA of the CDR3: TGCGCCAGCAGCTGGGGACTAGCGGGGCCCGCCTACAATGAGCAGTTCTTC. Translating it yields CASSWGLAGPAYNEQFF. The V call is TRBV5-1, the J call TRBJ2-1; 13 bases are shared with TRBD2. With 3 bases clipped from V and 2 bases from J, the junction kept 5 bases outside the gene matches. CDR1 and CDR2 (germline): SGHRS, YFSETQ. This CDR3 contains 17 residues. The whole variable domain, filled in from reference TRBV5-1 and TRBJ2-1, reads KAGVTQTPRYLIKTRGQQVTLSCSPISGHRSVSWYQQTPGQGLQFLFEYFSETQRNKGNFPGRFSGRQFSNSRSEMNVSTLELGDSALYLCASSWGLAGPAYNEQFFGPGTRLTVL.